These T cell receptor beta chains were read from a single sample in a study of response to subunit inactivated influenza vaccine. TCRdb redid the calling of the RT-PCR reads with MiXCR, one entry per CDR3 protein. This sample has 610,000 or so distinct CDR3 sequences, with around 15% found just once. The input for sequencing was PBMCs from blood, taken approximately 13 days after vaccination. These receptor sequences come from a middle-aged man who received an inactivated influenza vaccine. Each CDR3 is given with its conserved first and last residue. D genes are given only for firm matches. Where a row states a size, it is once, few, many or the class of an expanded clone; other rows omit it.

V gene,D gene,J gene,clone size,CDR3 protein,CDR3 DNA
TRBV24-1,NA,TRBJ2-2,NA,CATGSLVGELFF,TGTGCCACCGGGAGTTTGGTAGGGGAGCTGTTTTTT
TRBV12-3/TRBV12-4,TRBD2,TRBJ2-1,NA,CASSLASGGALSLTYNEQFF,TGTGCCAGCAGTTTAGCGAGCGGGGGGGCCTTGAGTTTGACTTACAATGAGCAGTTCTTC
TRBV18,TRBD2,TRBJ2-3,few,CASSPLAGADTQYF,TGTGCCAGCTCACCTTTGGCGGGAGCAGATACGCAGTATTTT
TRBV18,NA,TRBJ2-2,few,CASSPQMETGELFF,TGTGCCAGCTCCCCCCAGATGGAAACCGGGGAGCTGTTTTTT
TRBV12-3/TRBV12-4,NA,TRBJ1-5,NA,CASSTEGHQPQHF,TGTGCCAGCAGTACCGAGGGCCATCAGCCCCAGCATTTT
TRBV28,NA,TRBJ2-1,few,CASSPTRGRGPYNEQFF,TGTGCCAGCAGTCCTACCAGGGGGAGGGGGCCTTACAATGAGCAGTTCTTC
TRBV6-1,TRBD1,TRBJ1-1,NA,CASSGQGYTEAFF,TGTGCCAGCAGTGGACAGGGCTACACTGAAGCTTTCTTT
TRBV7-9,NA,TRBJ2-7,few,CASSPRLAAYEQYF,TGTGCCAGCAGCCCAAGGTTGGCAGCCTACGAGCAGTACTTC
TRBV5-5,NA,TRBJ2-7,NA,CASSLEGQSWYEQYF,TGTGCCAGCAGCTTGGAAGGACAGTCCTGGTACGAGCAGTACTTC
TRBV7-2,NA,TRBJ2-3,many,CASSLGLTDTQYF,TGTGCCAGCAGCTTAGGACTTACAGATACGCAGTATTTT
TRBV7-9,NA,TRBJ2-2,NA,CASSLSRDQNTGELFF,TGTGCCAGCAGCTTGAGCCGAGACCAAAACACCGGGGAGCTGTTTTTT
TRBV6-5,NA,TRBJ2-5,NA,CASSYVRDGETQYF,TGTGCCAGCAGTTACGTCAGGGATGGAGAGACCCAGTACTTC
TRBV7-2,NA,TRBJ1-3,few,CASSLAGTKSSGNTIYF,TGTGCCAGCAGCTTAGCTGGGACAAAGAGCTCTGGAAACACCATATATTTT
TRBV3-1,NA,TRBJ2-7,NA,CASSRLSGNYEQYF,TGTGCCAGCAGCCGACTTAGCGGAAACTACGAGCAGTACTTC
TRBV7-9,NA,TRBJ2-7,NA,CASSLGGGSPWEEYF,TGTGCCAGCAGCTTAGGTGGGGGGTCACCTTGGGAGGAGTACTTC
TRBV5-5,NA,TRBJ2-7,NA,CASSAGVGGYEQYF,TGTGCCAGCAGCGCCGGGGTCGGAGGCTACGAGCAGTACTTC
TRBV4-2,TRBD1,TRBJ2-6,few,CASSPRDAGGNSGANVLTF,TGTGCCAGCAGCCCGCGTGATGCAGGGGGTAACTCTGGGGCCAACGTCCTGACTTTC
TRBV20-1,TRBD2,TRBJ2-1,NA,CSASPTSGSVSEQFF,TGCAGTGCTTCCCCTACTAGCGGGAGCGTTAGTGAGCAGTTCTTC
TRBV11-2,NA,TRBJ1-2,few,CASTLVGLGGYTF,TGTGCCAGCACTCTCGTGGGACTAGGAGGCTACACCTTC
TRBV10-3,TRBD1,TRBJ2-7,few,CAISPGQGANEQYF,TGTGCCATCAGTCCGGGACAGGGGGCCAACGAGCAGTACTTC
TRBV27,NA,TRBJ2-3,few,CASSLSSIRTDTQYF,TGTGCCAGCAGCTTAAGCAGCATCCGCACAGATACGCAGTATTTT
TRBV24-1,NA,TRBJ2-3,NA,CATSDPTRTYTDTQYF,TGTGCCACCAGTGATCCTACTAGGACCTACACAGATACGCAGTATTTT
TRBV12-3/TRBV12-4,TRBD1,TRBJ2-1,few,CASSLFGQGNNEQFF,TGTGCCAGCAGCCTATTTGGACAGGGGAACAATGAGCAGTTCTTC
TRBV5-5,NA,TRBJ2-2,NA,CASSRTIGDIYTGELFF,TGTGCCAGCAGCCGAACCATTGGGGACATATACACCGGGGAGCTGTTTTTT
TRBV7-6,TRBD2,TRBJ2-2,NA,CASSRRPGGTGELFF,TGTGCCAGCAGCCGACGGCCGGGGGGCACCGGGGAGCTGTTTTTT
TRBV28,NA,TRBJ2-2,few,CASSLMVSSHTGELFF,TGTGCCAGCAGTTTAATGGTTAGCAGCCACACCGGGGAGCTGTTTTTT
TRBV6-5,NA,TRBJ1-4,NA,CASSPTPTNEKLFF,TGTGCCAGCAGCCCCACACCAACTAATGAAAAACTGTTTTTT
TRBV5-1,TRBD1,TRBJ1-4,few,CASSSRTGNNEKLFF,TGCGCCAGCAGCTCCCGGACAGGGAACAATGAAAAACTGTTTTTT
TRBV7-9,TRBD1,TRBJ2-7,NA,CASVPGQGIRRGYEQYF,TGTGCCAGCGTTCCGGGACAGGGTATAAGGCGGGGCTACGAGCAGTACTTC
TRBV10-2,TRBD2,TRBJ2-2,few,CASSESRGANTGELFF,TGCGCCAGCAGTGAGTCTCGGGGGGCGAACACCGGGGAGCTGTTTTTT
TRBV20-1,TRBD2,TRBJ2-4,few,CSAELAGVNIQYF,TGCAGTGCCGAGCTAGCGGGAGTGAACATTCAGTACTTC
TRBV10-3,TRBD2,TRBJ2-7,many,CAISPGLAGGSYEQYF,TGTGCCATCAGCCCGGGACTAGCGGGAGGCTCCTACGAGCAGTACTTC
TRBV7-2,NA,TRBJ1-2,few,CASSLSVSNYGYTF,TGTGCCAGCAGCTTATCCGTCTCTAACTATGGCTACACCTTC
TRBV6-2/TRBV6-3,NA,TRBJ2-6,NA,CASSPRQEGLSWPSSGANVLTF,TGTGCCAGCAGTCCCCGACAGGAAGGGCTATCTTGGCCTAGCTCTGGGGCCAACGTCCTGACTTTC
TRBV28,TRBD2,TRBJ2-1,few,CASSLAGGLEYEQFF,TGTGCCAGCAGTTTAGCGGGAGGGTTAGAGTATGAGCAGTTCTTC
TRBV20-1,NA,TRBJ1-5,NA,CSASVRASDQPQHF,TGCAGTGCTAGCGTCAGGGCCTCTGATCAGCCCCAGCATTTT
TRBV29-1,NA,TRBJ2-1,NA,CSVARDGYNEQFF,TGCAGCGTTGCCAGGGATGGCTACAATGAGCAGTTCTTC
TRBV5-1,TRBD1,TRBJ1-6,few,CASSPLVNRGNSPLHF,TGCGCCAGCAGCCCACTAGTGAACAGGGGGAATTCACCCCTCCACTTT
TRBV4-1,NA,TRBJ2-1,once,CASSPHPGRGLQSYNEQFF,TGCGCCAGCAGCCCGCACCCCGGACGGGGACTTCAATCCTACAATGAGCAGTTCTTC
TRBV12-3/TRBV12-4,NA,TRBJ2-3,few,CASKVATDTQYF,TGTGCCAGCAAGGTCGCCACAGATACGCAGTATTTT
TRBV7-2,TRBD2,TRBJ2-5,NA,CASTRAGGLQETQYF,TGTGCCTCGACCAGGGCGGGGGGCCTACAAGAGACCCAGTACTTC
TRBV12-3/TRBV12-4,TRBD1,TRBJ2-7,NA,CASSWGQGDEQYF,TGTGCCAGCAGTTGGGGACAGGGAGACGAGCAGTACTTC
TRBV4-3,NA,TRBJ2-5,NA,CASSRGSWSEQETQYF,TGCGCCAGCAGCCGTGGGTCTTGGTCGGAACAAGAGACCCAGTACTTC
TRBV20-1,NA,TRBJ2-3,few,CSAGNRRGQGGDTQYF,TGCAGTGCTGGAAATCGCCGGGGCCAAGGGGGAGATACGCAGTATTTT
TRBV28,NA,TRBJ2-6,NA,CASESMGRRGLSGANVLTF,TGTGCCAGCGAATCAATGGGGCGCCGGGGTCTCTCTGGGGCCAACGTCCTGACTTTC
TRBV6-6,TRBD2,TRBJ2-1,NA,CASSTGTTYEQFF,TGTGCCAGCAGTACCGGGACTACTTATGAGCAGTTCTTC
TRBV13,NA,TRBJ2-7,few,CASSLLSGESYEQYF,TGTGCCAGCAGCTTATTAAGCGGAGAATCCTACGAGCAGTACTTC